Each of the 27 T cell receptor beta chains below was sequenced from the same sample in a study of PD-1 blockade in classical Hodgkin lymphoma. All trial patients relapsed after autologous stem cell transplantation. Investigators obtained CD8+ T cells from thawed PBMCs by magnetic negative selection. Profiling relied on immunoSEQ multiplex PCR, and the TCRdb table lists in-frame clones only, not all of them. The table shows some 4,500 clones, with 77% occurring only once. The sequencing used CD8+ T cells from blood, collected at baseline. All receptors come from a human donor with classical Hodgkin lymphoma.

The rearrangement uses TRBV27 and TRBJ1-5; weak D call: TRBD1 (6 bases). The V gene lost 7 bases and the J gene lost 4 bases, with 17 bases spanning the gap. The CDR3 has 15 residues. Germline V CDR1 and CDR2: MNHEY, SMNVEV (reference sequence). For the CDR3, the DNA is TGTGCCAGCAATCCGTGGGCAGGGGCAAATCAGCCCCAGCATTTT. This sequence encodes CASNPWAGANQPQHF.

The V and J genes are TRBV6-5 and TRBJ1-5; 7 bases map to TRBD1. Per the germline V gene, CDR1 is MNHEY and CDR2 is SVGAGI. V dropped 8 bases and J dropped 9; count of bases not matched to a gene: 7. The CDR3 totals 12 residues. CDR3 protein: CASGRGPRPQHF. The CDR3 DNA is TGTGCCAGCGGAAGGGGGCCTAGGCCCCAGCATTTT.

This clone has only a few counts. This chain links TRBV30 with TRBJ1-3; no reliable D call. CDR3 length: 13 residues. Trimming stripped 5 bases from V and 0 bases from J, with 8 bases between. CDR1 is GTSNPN and CDR2 is SVGIG in the germline V gene (reference sequence). The CDR3 DNA follows: TGTGCCTGGGACACTACCTCTGGAAACACCATATATTTT. Translating it yields CAWDTTSGNTIYF.

This clone was counted a few times. Germline and junction disagree at one end, which may indicate a read error. This sequence joins TRBV5-6 and TRBJ2-7, with no clear D. CDR3 length: 15 residues. Germline V gene lookup returns CDR1 SGHDT and CDR2 YYEEEE. CDR3 bases: TGCGCCAGCAGCCCCCTGGGAAACAGTCCCTACGAGCAGTACTTC. Residues: CASSPLGNSPYEQYF.

CDR3 sequence: CAIRGDLNEKLFF. CDR3 bases: TGTGCCATTCGGGGGGACCTCAATGAAAAACTGTTTTTT. V is TRBV10-3 and J is TRBJ1-4, with TRBD1 as a possible D gene (5 bases). The CDR3 has 13 residues. The germline V gene encodes CDR1 ENHRY and CDR2 SYGVKD. The V end was cut by 9 bases, the J end by 5 bases, with 13 bases between.

The chain joins TRBV14 to TRBJ2-7; D is possibly TRBD1 (6 bases). The CDR3 consists of 15 residues. Trimming shortened V by 2 bases and J by 3 bases, and 14 bases separated the two germline ends. Germline loops: CDR1 SGHDN, CDR2 FVKESK. In DNA form, the CDR3 reads TGTGCCAGCAGCCAAATCAGGGGTGGAATCTACGAGCAGTACTTC. Translating it yields CASSQIRGGIYEQYF.

This clone was seen a handful of times. This rearrangement joins TRBV13 to TRBJ1-5; possibly TRBD1 for D (6 bases). Germline V CDR1 and CDR2: PRHDT, FYEKMQ (reference sequence). The V and J ends lost 0 bases and 6 bases respectively, with 12 bases between them. The CDR3 has 15 residues. The CDR3 region has the DNA TGTGCCAGCAGCTTAGGCAGGGGAAGAGGTCAGCCCCAGCATTTT. It translates to CASSLGRGRGQPQHF. Drawing the rest from reference TRBV13 and TRBJ1-5, the complete variable domain is AAGVIQSPRHLIKEKRETATLKCYPIPRHDTVYWYQQGPGQDPQFLISFYEKMQSDKGSIPDRFSAQQFSDYHSELNMSSLELGDSALYFCASSLGRGRGQPQHFGDGTRLSIL.

Judged by abundance, this clone is large. The chain has TRBV25-1 and TRBJ2-7; 9 nucleotides match TRBD1. Germline loops: CDR1 MGHDK, CDR2 SYGVNS. CDR3 size: 12 residues. Germline trimming cut 9 bases from V and 3 bases from J; bases unmatched to any gene: 3. This CDR3 reads CARTTGGYEQYF. The CDR3 nucleotides read TGTGCCAGAACGACAGGGGGCTACGAGCAGTACTTC.

This sequence joins TRBV4-1 and TRBJ1-1; D gene ambiguous. Germline-derived CDR1 and CDR2 are MGHRA and YSYEKL. Trimming took 1 base from V and 4 from J, leaving 22 bases between them. The CDR3 loop spans 18 amino acids. The CDR3 nucleotides read TGCGCCAGCAGCCAAGTACCCCCCTTTGGCAGGAAGTCCACTGAAGCTTTCTTT. It translates to CASSQVPPFGRKSTEAFF.

The V gene is TRBV7-2, the J gene TRBJ2-3; D is possibly TRBD2 (5 bases). V lost 5 bases to trimming and J lost 2 bases, with 20 bases between them. This CDR3 has 17 residues. Germline CDR1 is SGHTA and CDR2 is FQGNSA. CDR3 in amino acids: CASSLVGLRTYTDTQYF. For the CDR3, the DNA is TGTGCCAGCAGCCTTGTTGGGTTGCGGACTTACACAGATACGCAGTATTTT.

This chain joins TRBV5-8 and TRBJ1-5; D gene ambiguous. The germline V gene encodes CDR1 SGHTS and CDR2 YDEGEE. The CDR3 runs 14 residues. Trimming took off 1 base at V and 6 bases at J, with 11 bases between the two ends. CDR3 residues: CASSLLSGIQPQHF. The CDR3 nucleotides read TGTGCCAGCAGCTTGCTATCAGGTATTCAGCCCCAGCATTTT.

By share, this clone ranks as large (0.1 to 1%). The chain carries TRBV16 and TRBJ1-2, with D possibly TRBD1 on 5 matching bases. The length of the CDR3 is 11 residues. Germline loops: CDR1 KGHSY, CDR2 FQNENV. V dropped 0 bases and J dropped 10 bases, with 6 bases sitting between them. The CDR3 region is CASSQSRDYTF. In DNA form, the CDR3 reads TGTGCCAGCAGCCAATCCAGGGACTACACCTTC. Filled out from reference TRBV16 and TRBJ1-2, the complete variable domain reads GEEVAQTPKHLVRGEGQKAKLYCAPIKGHSYVFWYQQVLKNEFKFLISFQNENVFDETGMPKERFSAKCLPNSPCSLEIQATKLEDSAVYFCASSQSRDYTFGSGTRLTVV.

This clone has just a few counts. This chain links TRBV19 with TRBJ2-7; D unresolved. V was trimmed by 5 bases and J by 6 bases, leaving 14 bases between them. This CDR3 is 13 amino acids long. From germline, CDR1 is LNHDA and CDR2 SQIVND (reference sequence). CDR3 protein: CASSPISGTEQYF. The CDR3 DNA reads as TGTGCCAGTAGTCCTATATCGGGTACCGAGCAGTACTTC.

This chain joins TRBV6-5 and TRBJ2-6; D is possibly TRBD1 (5 bases). The CDR3 covers 14 residues. The V end lost 9 bases, the J end lost 0 bases, and 9 bases lay between the germline ends. Germline loops: CDR1 MNHEY, CDR2 SVGAGI. The CDR3 here is CASFDSSGANVLTF. As DNA, the CDR3 is TGTGCCAGTTTTGACAGCTCTGGGGCCAACGTCCTGACTTTC.

The chain couples TRBV9 to TRBJ2-3; possible D gene TRBD1, 5 bases. The CDR3 runs 15 residues. Per germline, CDR1 SGDLS and CDR2 YYNGEE. V was pared by 1 base and J by 2 bases, with 11 bases between. In DNA form, the CDR3 reads TGTGCCAGCAGCGTAACAGGTCCCCACACAGATACGCAGTATTTT. Translated, it gives CASSVTGPHTDTQYF.

This clone was picked up a small number of times. CDR3 protein: CASSFFYTMGGWDEKLFF. The DNA of the CDR3 is TGTGCCAGCAGCTTTTTCTACACTATGGGGGGCTGGGATGAAAAACTGTTTTTT. This sequence joins TRBV7-9 and TRBJ1-4, with D maybe TRBD1 (6 bases). The CDR3 is 18 residues long. Germline values: CDR1 SEHNR, CDR2 FQNEAQ (reference sequence). Deletions cut 3 bases from V and 6 bases from J, with 23 bases between.

The chain combines TRBV5-5 with TRBJ2-1; 10 bases are a match to TRBD2. The V gene end was trimmed by 3 bases and the J gene end by 9 bases; junction bases not matched to a gene: 9. The germline gives CDR1 SGHKS, CDR2 YYEKEE (reference sequence). The CDR3 covers 15 residues. In DNA form, the CDR3 reads TGTGCCAGCAGCTGGTTCGGGCTAGCGGGAGTTGAGCAGTTCTTC. This encodes CASSWFGLAGVEQFF. Combining the CDR3 with reference TRBV5-5 and TRBJ2-1 gives the whole variable domain DAGVTQSPTHLIKTRGQQVTLRCSPISGHKSVSWYQQVLGQGPQFIFQYYEKEERGRGNFPDRFSARQFPNYSSELNVNALLLGDSALYLCASSWFGLAGVEQFFGPGTRLTVL.

The rearrangement joins TRBV4-1 to TRBJ2-1, with D tentatively TRBD1 (5 bases). V lost 3 bases to trimming and J lost 0 bases, with 15 bases between them. The length of the CDR3 is 17 residues. CDR1 is MGHRA, CDR2 YSYEKL, per germline. This CDR3 reads CASSHLLRVRSYNEQFF. Here the CDR3 DNA reads TGCGCCAGCAGCCACCTCCTCAGGGTACGCTCCTACAATGAGCAGTTCTTC.

The genes are TRBV19 and TRBJ2-1, with a weak D call TRBD2 (6 bases). The CDR3 consists of 13 residues. The ends were cut back, 4 bases at V and 3 bases at J, with 7 bases in the middle. Germline CDR1 LNHDA, CDR2 SQIVND (reference sequence). Here the CDR3 reads CASSSGVYNEQFF. The DNA for the CDR3 is TGTGCCAGTAGTAGCGGGGTCTACAATGAGCAGTTCTTC.

The chain recombines TRBV5-1 with TRBJ2-2; D unclear. From germline, CDR1 is SGHRS and CDR2 YFSETQ. Trimming pared 0 bases from V and 1 base from J, leaving 4 bases between. The CDR3 runs 14 residues. The CDR3 sequence is CASSLGMNTGELFF. CDR3 in DNA: TGCGCCAGCAGCTTGGGGATGAACACCGGGGAGCTGTTTTTT.

The count of this clone is one. The rearrangement uses TRBV6-5 and TRBJ2-1; perhaps TRBD1 as D (5 bases). Germline V gene data show CDR1 as MNHEY and CDR2 as SVGAGI. V lost 0 bases and J 4 bases, leaving 10 bases between the germline ends. The CDR3 has 15 amino acids. The CDR3 nucleotides read TGTGCCAGCAGTTACTCGGGGCAGGGATACAATGAGCAGTTCTTC. Protein: CASSYSGQGYNEQFF.

The genes are TRBV19 and TRBJ2-5; D perhaps matches TRBD2 (7 bases). Germline values: CDR1 LNHDA, CDR2 SQIVND (reference sequence). The CDR3 is 14 amino acids. Trimming left V 6 bases short and J 5 bases short, with 16 bases between. CDR3 amino acids: CASRGEGVFETQYF. The CDR3 DNA reads as TGTGCCAGTAGGGGGGAGGGGGTTTTTGAGACCCAGTACTTC. Looking up the rest from reference TRBV19 and TRBJ2-5 gives the full variable domain: DGGITQSPKYLFRKEGQNVTLSCEQNLNHDAMYWYRQDPGQGLRLIYYSQIVNDFQKGDIAEGYSVSREKKESFPLTVTSAQKNPTAFYLCASRGEGVFETQYFGPGTRLLVL.

The genes are TRBV6-6 and TRBJ2-1; no definite D call. The CDR3 has 14 amino acids. Germline CDR1 and CDR2: MNHNY and SVGAGI (reference sequence). V lost 2 bases and J lost 5, with 10 bases in between. The CDR3 reads CASSYDGQNNEQFF. The CDR3 bases are TGTGCCAGCAGTTACGACGGCCAAAACAATGAGCAGTTCTTC.

The CDR3 DNA is TGTGCCAGCAGCTCGATCGGGACTAGCGACTCAGATACGCAGTATTTT. It specifies CASSSIGTSDSDTQYF. The chain has TRBV7-9 and TRBJ2-3; 10 positions agree with TRBD2. This CDR3 comprises 16 residues. Germline V lookup: CDR1 SEHNR, CDR2 FQNEAQ (reference sequence). V trimming: 4 bases; J trimming: 4 bases; junction bases outside the gene matches: 8.

The gene calls are TRBV4-2 and TRBJ1-1, with D tentatively TRBD1 (5 bases). The CDR3 is 18 residues long. Trimming removed 5 bases at V and 0 bases at J, with 22 bases between. Per the germline V gene, CDR1 is LGHNA and CDR2 is YNFKEQ. CDR3 region: CASSSFGSQGSMNTEAFF. CDR3 sequence (DNA): TGTGCCAGCAGCTCGTTTGGGAGCCAGGGTAGTATGAACACTGAAGCTTTCTTT.

The chain couples TRBV7-2 to TRBJ2-5; 11 nucleotides align to TRBD2. Germline V CDR1 and CDR2: SGHTA, FQGNSA. The CDR3 has 16 amino acids. The V segment lost 6 bases and the J segment 1 base; nucleotides outside the gene matches: 7. In DNA, the CDR3 is TGTGCCAGCAGGTCCCCGGGACTAGCGGCCCAAGAGACCCAGTACTTC. Amino acid sequence: CASRSPGLAAQETQYF.

This clone was observed a single time. The chain couples TRBV2 to TRBJ2-3; 7 bases match TRBD2. Germline values: CDR1 SNHLY, CDR2 FYNNEI. The CDR3 runs to 14 residues. J gave up 4 bases and V 2 bases, and 3 bases lay outside the gene matches. CDR3 bases: TGTGCCAGCAGTGAATTGGGGGGGGCAGATACGCAGTATTTT. Translation: CASSELGGADTQYF.